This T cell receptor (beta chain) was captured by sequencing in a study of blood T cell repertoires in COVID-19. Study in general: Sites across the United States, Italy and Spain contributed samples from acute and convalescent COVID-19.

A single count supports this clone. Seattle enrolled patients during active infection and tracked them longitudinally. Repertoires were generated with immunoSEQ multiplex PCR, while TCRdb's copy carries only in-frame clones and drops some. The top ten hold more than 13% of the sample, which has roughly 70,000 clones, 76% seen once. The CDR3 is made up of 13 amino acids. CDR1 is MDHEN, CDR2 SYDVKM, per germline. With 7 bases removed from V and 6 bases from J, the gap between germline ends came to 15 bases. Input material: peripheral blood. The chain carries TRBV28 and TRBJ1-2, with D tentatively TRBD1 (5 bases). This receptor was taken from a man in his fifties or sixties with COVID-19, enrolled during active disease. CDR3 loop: CASITPGRDGYTF. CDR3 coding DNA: TGTGCCAGCATAACCCCAGGGAGGGATGGCTACACCTTC.